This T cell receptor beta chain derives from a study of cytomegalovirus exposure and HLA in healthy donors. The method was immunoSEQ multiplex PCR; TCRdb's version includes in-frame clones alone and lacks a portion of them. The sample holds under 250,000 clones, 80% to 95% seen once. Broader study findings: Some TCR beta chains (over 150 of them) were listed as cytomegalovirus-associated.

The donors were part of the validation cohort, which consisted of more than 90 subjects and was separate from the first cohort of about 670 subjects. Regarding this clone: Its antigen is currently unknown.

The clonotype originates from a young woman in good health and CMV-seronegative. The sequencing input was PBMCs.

CDR3 nucleotides: TGTGCCACCTCGCCATGGACAGCCAGCTCCTATAATTCACCCCTCCACTTT. This encodes CATSPWTASSYNSPLHF. The rearrangement uses TRBV27 and TRBJ1-6; maybe TRBD1 (6 bases). The V gene lost 10 bases and the J gene lost 0 bases, with 19 bases spanning the gap. This CDR3 comprises 17 residues. The germline CDR1 and CDR2 sequences are MNHEY and SMNVEV (reference sequence).